This T cell receptor beta chain was found in a study of glioma-infiltrating T cells. In its sample, this clonotype was seen once. Its antigen is unidentified. The V and J ends lost 3 bases and 7 bases respectively, with 13 bases between them. The germline V gene has CDR1 ENHRY and CDR2 SYGVKD. This CDR3 is built from 14 residues. Study-level points and caveats: CDR3 overlap between tissue and blood was very small. Tissue-blood divergence was below expectation in non-neoplastic patients, above in gliomas.

Using RNA template, CDR3s of TCR alpha and beta were amplified with iRepertoire arm-PCR. Input was 100-400 ng of tissue mRNA or PBMC total RNA. TCRdb independently ran MiXCR on the multiplex PCR reads; one entry per CDR3 protein. The sample has 93,000 or so distinct CDR3 sequences, around 30% seen once; the top ten hold around 40%. The chain is built from TRBV10-3 and TRBJ1-5; no firm D call. The source of this sequence is a human donor with low-grade glioma or glioblastoma, undergoing nonglioma brain surgery, or in good health (not recorded which). The specimen sequenced was glioma tissue, nonneoplastic brain tissue, or PBMCs (not recorded which). Here the CDR3 DNA reads TGTGCCATCAGTGAACTACAGTGCGAACAGCCCCAGCATTTT. This encodes CAISELQCEQPQHF.